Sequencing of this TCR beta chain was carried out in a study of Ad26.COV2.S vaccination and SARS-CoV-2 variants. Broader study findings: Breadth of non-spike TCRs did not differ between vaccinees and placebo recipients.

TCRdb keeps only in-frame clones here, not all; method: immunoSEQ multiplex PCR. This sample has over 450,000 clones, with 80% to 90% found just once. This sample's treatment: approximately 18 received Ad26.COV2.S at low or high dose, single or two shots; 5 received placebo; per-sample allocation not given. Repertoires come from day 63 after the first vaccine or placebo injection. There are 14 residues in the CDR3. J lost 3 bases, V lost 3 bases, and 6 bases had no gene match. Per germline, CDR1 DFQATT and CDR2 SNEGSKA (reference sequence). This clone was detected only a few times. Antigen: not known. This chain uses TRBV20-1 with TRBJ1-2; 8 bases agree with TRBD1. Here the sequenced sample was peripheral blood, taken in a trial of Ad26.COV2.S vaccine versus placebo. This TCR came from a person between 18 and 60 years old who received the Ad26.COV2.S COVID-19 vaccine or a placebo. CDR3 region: CSASGRQGHYGYTF. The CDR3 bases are TGCAGTGCTAGTGGCCGACAGGGGCACTATGGCTACACCTTC.